This T cell receptor (beta chain) was found in a study of vaccination effects on CD4 cells after COVID-19. This clone came up a few times. Its antigen is unidentified. Method: immunoSEQ multiplex PCR; TCRdb's copy keeps in-frame clones and lacks some. Seen here are approximately 76,000 clones, roughly 79% observed once, and the top ten hold 10% to 13%. Study-wide results and limits: No early post-infection timepoints were available in the study, which also included few convalescent patients.

Germline V CDR1 and CDR2: KGHSH, LQKENI. The CDR3 has 13 residues. V was trimmed by 6 bases and J by 11 bases, leaving 17 bases between them. Antigen-specific CD4+ T cells were expanded (with viral peptide pools) by the ViraFEST assay ahead of sequencing. Having been cultured for approximately ten days, the cells underwent CD4+ T cell isolation. In the vaccine recipients, nucleocapsid antibodies were negative and there was no prior SARS-CoV-2 infection. A few million PBMC were placed in each well, which was supplemented with approximately 9.7 IU/ml IL-2 and around 9.4 ug/ml peptides. At days 3 and 7, half of the medium was exchanged for IL-2 medium.

The V and J genes are TRBV18 and TRBJ1-5; D may be TRBD1 (6 bases). The sequenced sample was CD4+ T cells from PBMCs cultured with SARS-CoV-2 spike peptides, obtained before COVID-19 vaccination. This TCR was sampled from a human donor who received a COVID-19 vaccine. The CDR3, as DNA: TGTGCCAGCTCCCCGACACAGGGTACGTCCCAGCATTTT. Its translation is CASSPTQGTSQHF.